Following are 16 T cell receptor beta chains from one sample sequenced in a study of a mutant IDH1 vaccine in newly diagnosed glioma. The time point denotes: baseline, week 1 (first vaccination visit). Treatment of the sample: pre-vaccination baseline after standard-of-care therapy. Clones were read by immunoSEQ multiplex PCR, and TCRdb kept only the in-frame ones, dropping some. There are tens of thousands of clones in the sample; just over 90% occur only once, and 1% to 1.5% lies in the top ten. The sample was PBMCs, taken from a glioma patient treated with radiotherapy, temozolomide or both. The receptors here all came from a man aged 40-55 years with glioma.

V usage is TRBV6-6 and J usage is TRBJ1-3; D ambiguous. Trimming stripped 4 bases from V and 7 bases from J, with 5 bases between. The germline gives CDR1 MNHNY, CDR2 SVGAGI (reference sequence). The CDR3 contains 11 residues. The CDR3 reads CASSSLNTIYF. For the CDR3, the DNA is TGTGCCAGCAGTTCCCTCAACACCATATATTTT.

This clone was detected once. The chain is built from TRBV19 and TRBJ2-3; 11 bases line up with TRBD2. Per germline, CDR1 LNHDA and CDR2 SQIVND (reference sequence). Germline trimming cut 5 bases from V and 3 bases from J; bases unmatched to any gene: 4. This CDR3 is 15 amino acids long. This CDR3 reads CASSDTSGSTDTQYF. The CDR3 region has the DNA TGTGCCAGTAGTGATACTAGCGGGAGTACAGATACGCAGTATTTT.

This chain connects TRBV7-2 to TRBJ2-2; either TRBD1 or TRBD2 may supply D (5 bases each). With 4 bases removed from V and 2 bases from J, the gap between germline ends came to 23 bases. CDR3 size: 19 residues. Germline CDR1 is SGHTA and CDR2 is FQGNSA. CDR3 region: CASSWGSYRSLDNTGELFF. The CDR3 bases are TGTGCCAGCAGCTGGGGGTCATACCGGTCCCTCGACAACACCGGGGAGCTGTTTTTT. Based on the CDR3 plus reference TRBV7-2 and TRBJ2-2, the full variable domain is GAGVSQSPSNKVTEKGKDVELRCDPISGHTALYWYRQSLGQGLEFLIYFQGNSAPDKSGLPSDRFSAERTGGSVSTLTIQRTQQEDSAVYLCASSWGSYRSLDNTGELFFGEGSRLTVL.

The chain recombines TRBV6-5 with TRBJ2-7; D is perhaps TRBD1 (6 bases). The CDR3 has 14 residues. Looked up from germline, CDR1 is MNHEY and CDR2 is SVGAGI. The V end lost 5 bases, the J end lost 0 bases, and 11 bases lay between the germline ends. DNA of the CDR3: TGTGCCAGCAGTGGGGGCCTGAGCTCCTACGAGCAGTACTTC. It encodes CASSGGLSSYEQYF.

The chain links TRBV4-1 to TRBJ1-6; the D is unclear. The CDR3 contains 15 residues. Between the trimmed V and J ends, which lost 0 bases and 7 bases, there was a span of 10 bases. Germline V lookup: CDR1 MGHRA, CDR2 YSYEKL. The CDR3 region is CASSQDNLGNSPLHF. In nucleotides, the CDR3 is TGCGCCAGCAGCCAAGATAATTTGGGAAATTCACCCCTCCACTTT.

The chain uses TRBV7-9 and TRBJ2-4; D is possibly TRBD1 (6 bases). Germline lookup yields CDR1 SEHNR and CDR2 FQNEAQ (reference sequence). Trimming took off 3 bases at V and 12 bases at J, with 12 bases between the two ends. CDR3 length: 12 amino acids. The CDR3 coding sequence is TGTGCCAGCAGCTTGGACAGCCCCTATCAGTACTTC. Amino acid sequence: CASSLDSPYQYF.

In DNA form, the CDR3 reads TGCAGCGTTGAGGGCGACGGTAATTCACCCCTCCACTTT. Translation gives CSVEGDGNSPLHF. V and J are TRBV29-1 and TRBJ1-6; no clear D gene. V dropped 3 bases and J dropped 6 bases, with 9 bases sitting between them. The germline V gene has CDR1 SQVTM and CDR2 ANQGSEA. This CDR3 has 13 amino acids. The full variable domain, in which reference TRBV29-1 and TRBJ1-6 provide the parts outside the CDR3, is SAVISQKPSRDICQRGTSLTIQCQVDSQVTMMFWYRQQPGQSLTLIATANQGSEATYESGFVIDKFPISRPNLTFSTLTVSNMSPEDSSIYLCSVEGDGNSPLHFGNGTRLTVT.

The chain combines TRBV6-1 with TRBJ2-7; D assignment may be TRBD1 or TRBD2 (7 bases each). CDR1 MNHNS and CDR2 SASEGT come from the germline V gene. CDR3 length equals 15 residues. Trimming cost V 1 base and J 3 bases, with 13 bases left between them. CDR3 residues: CASSEVQGGLYEQYF. The CDR3 nucleotides read TGTGCCAGCAGTGAAGTTCAGGGGGGGCTCTACGAGCAGTACTTC.

This clone has a handful of counts. The chain recombines TRBV6-5 with TRBJ2-7; D remains unclear. From germline, CDR1 is MNHEY and CDR2 SVGAGI. The V and J ends lost 0 bases and 5 bases respectively, with 8 bases between them. The CDR3 is made up of 13 amino acids. The CDR3 nucleotides read TGTGCCAGCAGTTACTCGGCAGTTAACGAGCAGTACTTC. As protein: CASSYSAVNEQYF.

This chain uses TRBV18 with TRBJ1-1; 9 bases are a match to TRBD1. Germline V gene data show CDR1 as KGHSH and CDR2 as LQKENI. The CDR3 runs to 13 residues. The trim removed 3 bases at V and 8 bases at J, leaving 4 bases unmatched. For the CDR3, the DNA is TGTGCCAGCTCACCGGGACAGGGAGAGGAAGCTTTCTTT. Translating it yields CASSPGQGEEAFF.

The V call is TRBV6-5, the J call TRBJ1-1; no definite D call. Germline V gene sequence: CDR1 MNHEY, CDR2 SVGAGI. CDR3 length equals 14 residues. V was cut by 2 bases and J by 0 bases, with 7 bases left in between. The CDR3 DNA is TGTGCCAGCAGTTACGGGCATATGAACACTGAAGCTTTCTTT. It translates to CASSYGHMNTEAFF.

The gene calls are TRBV19 and TRBJ2-7; possibly TRBD2 for D (6 bases). V shed 7 bases and J shed 4 bases, with 20 bases lying between them. Germline V gene lookup returns CDR1 LNHDA and CDR2 SQIVND (reference sequence). The CDR3 sequence is 15 residues long. CDR3 region: CASTLGTGVGYEQYF. Written as DNA, the CDR3 is TGTGCCAGTACCCTGGGGACGGGAGTCGGTTACGAGCAGTACTTC.

V gene TRBV13 combines with J gene TRBJ1-1, with D tentatively TRBD1 (5 bases). V was pared by 2 bases and J by 4 bases, with 8 bases between. Germline V gene sequence: CDR1 PRHDT, CDR2 FYEKMQ (reference sequence). This CDR3 has 13 residues. The CDR3 spells CASSLSGGTEAFF. CDR3 in DNA: TGTGCCAGCAGCTTATCCGGGGGCACTGAAGCTTTCTTT.

The CDR3 sequence: CASSAGGWADTQYF. The CDR3 nucleotides are TGTGCCAGCAGCGCTGGGGGGTGGGCAGATACGCAGTATTTT. V and J are TRBV9 and TRBJ2-3, with a possible D match to TRBD2 (6 bases). Germline CDR1 is SGDLS and CDR2 is YYNGEE. The ends were cut back, 3 bases at V and 4 bases at J, with 12 bases in the middle. The CDR3 spans 14 residues.

The chain carries TRBV27 and TRBJ1-1, with D maybe TRBD1 (6 bases). Germline CDR1 MNHEY, CDR2 SMNVEV (reference sequence). Trimming took 10 bases from V and 4 from J, leaving 16 bases between them. This CDR3 has 13 amino acids. The chain's CDR3 is CATRGGAGTEAFF. In DNA, the CDR3 is TGTGCCACACGAGGGGGGGCCGGCACTGAAGCTTTCTTT.

This chain uses TRBV5-6 with TRBJ2-2, with D possibly called TRBD1 or TRBD2 (5 bases each). The CDR3 has 16 amino acids. Trimming removed 6 bases at V and 0 bases at J, with 15 bases between. Germline V gene data show CDR1 as SGHDT and CDR2 as YYEEEE. The CDR3 DNA reads as TGTGCCAGCATAGGGGCGGGTCTGACGAACACCGGGGAGCTGTTTTTT. Encoded protein: CASIGAGLTNTGELFF. Filled out from reference TRBV5-6 and TRBJ2-2, the complete variable domain reads DAGVTQSPTHLIKTRGQQVTLRCSPKSGHDTVSWYQQALGQGPQFIFQYYEEEERQRGNFPDRFSGHQFPNYSSELNVNALLLGDSALYLCASIGAGLTNTGELFFGEGSRLTVL.